The 13 T cell receptor beta chains below come from one sample, sequenced in a study of cytomegalovirus exposure and HLA in healthy donors. It was with 60 Vbeta and 13 Jbeta primers that the PCR ran. Produced via immunoSEQ multiplex PCR; TCRdb's table is partial and in-frame only. This sample has more than 150,000 clones, with 75% to 90% found just once. Sequencing input: PBMCs. The receptor set was obtained from a woman aged 18-29 years in good health and CMV-seronegative.

In this sample, this clone turned up a few times. The chain employs TRBV5-1 and TRBJ2-1; 10 bases agree with TRBD2. V was pared by 5 bases and J by 8 bases, with 4 bases of the junction left unmatched. Germline-derived CDR1 and CDR2 are SGHRS and YFSETQ. This CDR3 spans 13 amino acids. CDR3 bases: TGCGCCAGCAGGCTAGCGGGGGTAGATGAGCAGTTCTTC. This translates into CASRLAGVDEQFF.

The CDR3: CASSPSREAGGTEAFF. DNA of the CDR3: TGTGCCAGCTCACCGAGCAGGGAAGCCGGGGGGACTGAAGCTTTCTTT. The V and J genes are TRBV18 and TRBJ1-1, with D possibly being TRBD1 (5 bases). This CDR3 is 16 amino acids long. V lost 3 bases and J lost 5, with 19 bases in between. In germline, CDR1 is KGHSH, CDR2 LQKENI.

A few counts support this clone. This chain links TRBV19 with TRBJ1-1; a weak D match, TRBD1 (5 bases). Germline loops: CDR1 LNHDA, CDR2 SQIVND (reference sequence). With 5 bases removed from V and 7 bases from J, the gap between germline ends came to 11 bases. This CDR3 contains 12 residues. The DNA of the CDR3 is TGTGCCAGTAGTTTGGGGGGACGTGAAGCTTTCTTT. Amino acid sequence: CASSLGGREAFF.

The sample holds a few counts of this clone. The chain couples TRBV2 to TRBJ2-1, with TRBD2 as a possible D gene (6 bases). V shed 5 bases and J shed 8 bases, with 19 bases lying between them. From germline, CDR1 is SNHLY and CDR2 FYNNEI. This CDR3 has 15 amino acids. The CDR3 nucleotides are TGTGCCAGCAGTCCCCGGCGGGACCGCCTCTATGAGCAGTTCTTC. Protein: CASSPRRDRLYEQFF.

The J gene is TRBJ1-5, the V gene TRBV6-5; the D gene is possibly TRBD1 (6 bases). This CDR3 is 14 amino acids long. Germline CDR1 reads MNHEY; CDR2 reads SVGAGI. Trimming left V 6 bases short and J 7 bases short, with 16 bases between. CDR3 sequence reads: CASSLDRIGQPQHF. CDR3 sequence (DNA): TGTGCCAGCAGCCTGGACAGAATAGGACAGCCCCAGCATTTT.

The chain is built from TRBV7-9 and TRBJ2-1, with 9 nucleotides matching TRBD2. The length of the CDR3 is 15 residues. Germline V gene sequence: CDR1 SEHNR, CDR2 FQNEAQ (reference sequence). Unmatched junction bases numbered 1, after V lost 1 base and J lost 3 bases. CDR3 sequence (DNA): TGTGCCAGCAGCTTAGAAGCGGGGGGCTACAATGAGCAGTTCTTC. Its translation: CASSLEAGGYNEQFF.

V is TRBV6-6 and J is TRBJ1-1; D ambiguous. The CDR3 consists of 13 residues. V was trimmed by 8 bases and J by 3 bases, leaving 13 bases between them. The germline V gene encodes CDR1 MNHNY and CDR2 SVGAGI (reference sequence). CDR3 DNA: TGTGCCAGCGTCGTGGGCCTGGACACTGAAGCTTTCTTT. Residues: CASVVGLDTEAFF.

This clone showed up just once. The rearrangement links TRBV30 to TRBJ2-7; no clear D gene. Trimming removed 8 bases at V and 3 bases at J, with 14 bases between. The length of the CDR3 is 12 residues. In germline, CDR1 is GTSNPN, CDR2 SVGIG (reference sequence). The CDR3 here is CALLTRYYEQYF. For the CDR3, the DNA is TGTGCCCTGTTGACCAGGTACTACGAGCAGTACTTC. The whole variable domain, filled in from reference TRBV30 and TRBJ2-7, reads SQTIHQWPATLVQPVGSPLSLECTVEGTSNPNLYWYRQAAGRGLQLLFYSVGIGQISSEVPQNLSASRPQDRQFILSSKKLLLSDSGFYLCALLTRYYEQYFGPGTRLTVT.

The chain joins TRBV5-1 to TRBJ2-5, with 7 bases matching TRBD2. V trimming: 4 bases; J trimming: 4 bases; junction bases outside the gene matches: 16. CDR1 is SGHRS and CDR2 is YFSETQ in the germline V gene. The CDR3 length is 17 residues. The CDR3: CASSPTPGLRGVETQYF. DNA for the CDR3: TGCGCCAGCAGCCCGACCCCGGGACTACGGGGTGTAGAGACCCAGTACTTC.

This clone was observed a few times. This sequence joins TRBV4-1 and TRBJ1-4; D unresolved. The CDR3 covers 13 residues. V dropped 4 bases and J dropped 8 bases, with 11 bases sitting between them. The V gene's germline CDR1 is MGHRA and CDR2 YSYEKL. CDR3 residues: CASSPEGWEKLFF. The CDR3 nucleotides read TGCGCCAGCAGCCCCGAGGGCTGGGAAAAACTGTTTTTT.

The chain employs TRBV27 and TRBJ2-5; perhaps TRBD2 as D (6 bases). The DNA end is more similar to TRBJ2-7, so the J call may be wrong. This CDR3 spans 18 amino acids. Germline V gene lookup returns CDR1 MNHEY and CDR2 SMNVEV (reference sequence). The CDR3 DNA is TGTGCCAGCAGCACCGGGAGAATGGGACCCCAGTTCGTCTACGAGCAGTACTTC. Translated, it gives CASSTGRMGPQFVYEQYF.

The chain uses TRBV12-2 and TRBJ2-5; the DNA was not used to check the table's D call, TRBD1. TRBV12-2 corresponds to a pseudogene. The CDR3 is 16 residues long. The CDR3: CASRLGTGQGEETQYF. The DNA for the CDR3 is TGTGCAAGTCGCTTAGGGACGGGACAGGGAGAAGAGACCCAGTACTTC.

The chain is built from TRBV4-2 and TRBJ1-3, with TRBD1 identical over 7 bases. The V gene's germline CDR1 is LGHNA and CDR2 YNFKEQ. V lost 0 bases and J lost 4; bases outside the gene matches: 6. This CDR3 comprises 16 residues. The CDR3 region is CASSQDKQGDGNTIYF. The CDR3 DNA reads TGTGCCAGCAGCCAAGATAAGCAGGGGGACGGAAACACCATATATTTT.